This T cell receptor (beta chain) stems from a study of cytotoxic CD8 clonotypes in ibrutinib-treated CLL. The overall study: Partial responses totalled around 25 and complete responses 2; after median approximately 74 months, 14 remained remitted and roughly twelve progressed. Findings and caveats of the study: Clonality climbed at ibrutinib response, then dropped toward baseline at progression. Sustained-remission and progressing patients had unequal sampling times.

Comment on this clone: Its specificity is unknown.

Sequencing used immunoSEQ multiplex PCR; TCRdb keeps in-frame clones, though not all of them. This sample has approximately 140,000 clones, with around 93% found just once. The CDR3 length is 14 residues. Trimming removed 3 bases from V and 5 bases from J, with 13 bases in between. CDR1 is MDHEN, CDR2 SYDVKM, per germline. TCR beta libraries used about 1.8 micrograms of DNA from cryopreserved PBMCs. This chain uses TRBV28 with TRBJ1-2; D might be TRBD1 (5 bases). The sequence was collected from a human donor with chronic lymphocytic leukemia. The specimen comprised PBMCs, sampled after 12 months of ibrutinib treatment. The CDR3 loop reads CASSLMASGYGYTF. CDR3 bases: TGTGCCAGCAGTTTGATGGCGTCAGGGTATGGCTACACCTTC.